A single sample is the source of the 30 T cell receptor beta chains below, sequenced in a study of blood T cell repertoires in COVID-19. Data came from immunoSEQ multiplex PCR; TCRdb stores just in-frame clones and leaves some out. The sample shows more than 45,000 clones, roughly 90% of them seen only once. The sample consisted of peripheral blood. All receptors come from an elderly man with acute or convalescent COVID-19.

V and J are TRBV11-2 and TRBJ2-1; D possibly corresponds to TRBD2 (5 bases). Germline assignment: CDR1 SGHAT and CDR2 FQNNGV. CDR3 length: 14 amino acids. The V gene lost 2 bases and the J gene lost 6 bases, with 11 bases spanning the gap. The DNA of the CDR3 is TGTGCCAGCAGCTTAAGAGGGCTCATCAATGAGCAGTTCTTC. Translation: CASSLRGLINEQFF.

This clone was recorded once. V usage is TRBV5-6 and J usage is TRBJ1-6; D remains unclear. V was cut by 5 bases and J by 7 bases, with 10 bases left in between. Per germline, CDR1 SGHDT and CDR2 YYEEEE. This CDR3 spans 13 amino acids. The DNA of the CDR3 is TGTGCCAGCAGTTCTATACAGAATTCACCCCTCCACTTT. Encoded protein: CASSSIQNSPLHF.

This sequence joins TRBV28 and TRBJ2-7, with TRBD1 as a possible D gene (6 bases). The CDR3 contains 14 residues. Trimming took 2 bases from V and 8 from J, leaving 16 bases between them. CDR1 and CDR2 from the germline V gene are MDHEN and SYDVKM. CDR3: CASSLVGQKPKQYF. The CDR3 DNA reads TGTGCCAGCAGTTTAGTGGGACAAAAGCCCAAGCAGTACTTC.

In this sample, this clone turned up once. The V call is TRBV29-1, the J call TRBJ2-5; 10 nucleotides match TRBD2. This CDR3 has 13 amino acids. The V gene's germline CDR1 is SQVTM and CDR2 ANQGSEA. Germline trimming cut 3 bases from V and 7 bases from J; bases unmatched to any gene: 5. CDR3 DNA: TGCAGCGTTGAGCAGCGGGGGGGAGGGACCCAGTACTTC. Translation gives CSVEQRGGGTQYF.

The CDR3 nucleotides are TGTGCCAGCAGAGAGACTAGCGGGAACACCGGGGAGCTGTTTTTT. Protein sequence: CASRETSGNTGELFF. The chain recombines TRBV6-5 with TRBJ2-2; TRBD2 agrees at 9 bases. This CDR3 spans 15 amino acids. CDR1 is MNHEY and CDR2 is SVGAGI in the germline V gene. V shed 6 bases and J 1 base; nucleotides not matched to a gene: 3.

Worth noting for this clone: This same CDR3 is encoded by further DNA sequences in the sample. This chain connects TRBV5-1 to TRBJ2-2; D is perhaps TRBD2 (5 bases). CDR1 and CDR2 (germline): SGHRS, YFSETQ. Trimming pared 8 bases from V and 3 bases from J, leaving 14 bases between. The CDR3 spans 14 residues. The DNA for the CDR3 is TGCGCCAGTACCGGTTCGGGGTACACCGGGGAGCTGTTTTTT. Its protein product is CASTGSGYTGELFF.

Only a few counts were recorded for this clone. The chain recombines TRBV2 with TRBJ2-7, with 9 bases that match TRBD1. CDR1 and CDR2 from the germline V gene are SNHLY and FYNNEI. This CDR3 spans 14 amino acids. The junction had 5 bases not matched to a gene; V was cut back by 4 bases and J by 4 bases. The CDR3 bases are TGTGCCAGCAGTGGGGGACAGGGTGGGTACGAGCAGTACTTC. Its translation: CASSGGQGGYEQYF.

The chain links TRBV27 to TRBJ2-7, with TRBD2 matching 8 bases. J lost 7 bases, V lost 0 bases, and 14 bases had no gene match. The CDR3 consists of 17 residues. CDR1 is MNHEY, CDR2 SMNVEV, per germline (reference sequence). CDR3 amino acids: CASSLSSGGPQAWEQYF. The CDR3 DNA is TGTGCCAGCAGTTTATCGTCGGGGGGGCCTCAAGCGTGGGAGCAGTACTTC.

The V gene is TRBV7-3, the J gene TRBJ2-2; 7 bases line up with TRBD2. Germline V CDR1 and CDR2: SGHTA, FQGTGA. The CDR3 extends over 15 amino acids. The V gene end was trimmed by 2 bases and the J gene end by 4 bases; junction bases not matched to a gene: 4. The CDR3: CASSLGRGGTGELFF. The CDR3 DNA reads TGTGCCAGCAGCTTAGGGAGGGGAGGCACCGGGGAGCTGTTTTTT.

This clone was recorded once. V usage is TRBV7-9 and J usage is TRBJ1-2; 8 bases align to TRBD1. The CDR3 is 18 residues long. The germline CDR1 and CDR2 sequences are SEHNR and FQNEAQ (reference sequence). V lost 2 bases and J lost 1; bases outside the gene matches: 12. The DNA of the CDR3 is TGTGCCAGCAGCTTACCCCCGGACAGGGTTATCCATAACTATGGCTACACCTTC. Translation gives CASSLPPDRVIHNYGYTF.

In nucleotides, the CDR3 is TGCAGCGTGGGGGGACAGGGGACGAACACTGAAGCTTTCTTT. Its protein is CSVGGQGTNTEAFF. The chain joins TRBV29-1 to TRBJ1-1; the match to TRBD1 covers 10 bases. CDR1 is SQVTM, CDR2 ANQGSEA, per germline. The J segment lost 1 base and the V segment lost 6 bases, leaving 5 bases of the junction unmatched. This CDR3 comprises 14 residues.

J is TRBJ1-4 and V is TRBV15, with D uncertain. V lost 0 bases to trimming and J lost 7 bases, with 12 bases between them. Germline CDR1 and CDR2: LNHNV and YYDKDF (reference sequence). The CDR3 has 15 residues. The CDR3 bases are TGTGCCACCAGCAGAGATACTGGGGAGGGTGAAAAACTGTTTTTT. Amino acids: CATSRDTGEGEKLFF.

This clone came up once. The rearrangement uses TRBV4-1 and TRBJ2-3; possibly TRBD1 for D (6 bases). The CDR3 spans 15 residues. Germline V gene sequence: CDR1 MGHRA, CDR2 YSYEKL. The V gene lost 1 base and the J gene lost 4 bases, with 12 bases spanning the gap. In DNA, the CDR3 is TGCGCCAGCAGCCAAGGGGGGCTAAGCGCAGATACGCAGTATTTT. This sequence encodes CASSQGGLSADTQYF.

This chain links TRBV11-2 with TRBJ1-3, with 7 nucleotides matching TRBD1. Germline CDR1 reads SGHAT; CDR2 reads FQNNGV. This CDR3 has 15 amino acids. J lost 0 bases, V lost 3 bases, and 2 bases had no gene match. The DNA of the CDR3 is TGTGCCAGCAGCTTCTCAGGGGGCTCTGGAAACACCATATATTTT. This sequence encodes CASSFSGGSGNTIYF.

The V gene is TRBV5-5, the J gene TRBJ2-7, with D maybe TRBD2 (5 bases). The V gene lost 4 bases and the J gene lost 1 base, with 18 bases spanning the gap. Looked up from germline, CDR1 is SGHKS and CDR2 is YYEKEE (reference sequence). CDR3 length: 16 amino acids. The CDR3 bases are TGTGCCAGCAGCGGGCACGCCGGGGAACCTTCCTACGAGCAGTACTTC. This encodes CASSGHAGEPSYEQYF.

This chain joins TRBV11-2 and TRBJ1-4, with D possibly matching TRBD1 (5 bases). From germline, CDR1 is SGHAT and CDR2 FQNNGV. Trimming shortened V by 5 bases and J by 1 base, and 5 bases separated the two germline ends. The CDR3 contains 13 residues. CDR3 amino acids: CASSQGTNEKLFF. CDR3 nucleotide sequence: TGTGCCAGCAGCCAGGGAACTAATGAAAAACTGTTTTTT. The full variable domain, its missing parts supplied by reference TRBV11-2 and TRBJ1-4, is EAGVAQSPRYKIIEKRQSVAFWCNPISGHATLYWYQQILGQGPKLLIQFQNNGVVDDSQLPKDRFSAERLKGVDSTLKIQPAKLEDSAVYLCASSQGTNEKLFFGSGTQLSVL.

V and J are TRBV6-2 or TRBV6-3 and TRBJ1-4, with TRBD1 matching over 8 bases. CDR1 MNHEY and CDR2 SVGEGT come from the germline V gene. Trimming cost V 2 bases and J 8 bases; bases outside gene matches: 4. This CDR3 comprises 14 residues. The CDR3, as DNA: TGTGCCAGCAGTTACGCTGGACAGGGAGAAAAACTGTTTTTT. Protein product: CASSYAGQGEKLFF.

The CDR3, as DNA: TGTGCCAGCAGCACGCACAGGACACTGAACACTGAAGCTTTCTTT. Amino acids: CASSTHRTLNTEAFF. This chain connects TRBV11-2 to TRBJ1-1, with D perhaps TRBD1 (5 bases). Germline CDR1 is SGHAT and CDR2 is FQNNGV. This CDR3 comprises 15 residues. The V and J ends lost 5 bases and 0 bases respectively, with 13 bases between them.

This chain connects TRBV2 to TRBJ2-2; possible D gene TRBD1, 6 bases. This CDR3 is 17 amino acids long. Germline CDR1 SNHLY, CDR2 FYNNEI. The V end lost 9 bases, the J end lost 2 bases, and 22 bases lay between the germline ends. The CDR3, as DNA: TGTGCCAGAGCCCGGGTCCCGACAGGCATTAACACCGGGGAGCTGTTTTTT. Its translation: CARARVPTGINTGELFF.

This rearrangement joins TRBV6-6 to TRBJ1-1; the D is unclear. This CDR3 has 11 residues. Germline V lookup: CDR1 MNHNY, CDR2 SVGAGI (reference sequence). The V end was cut by 7 bases, the J end by 7 bases, with 10 bases between. The CDR3 DNA follows: TGTGCCAGCATTATAGTCGGTGAAGCTTTCTTT. Protein sequence: CASIIVGEAFF.

This clone was seen more than once but under ten times. J is TRBJ1-6 and V is TRBV6-1; D is possibly TRBD1 (6 bases). The CDR3 contains 13 residues. Germline lookup yields CDR1 MNHNS and CDR2 SASEGT. V lost 5 bases and J 10 bases, leaving 12 bases between the germline ends. CDR3 protein: CASSMDSASPLHF. The CDR3 coding sequence is TGTGCCAGCAGTATGGACAGCGCCTCACCCCTCCACTTT.

J is TRBJ2-6 and V is TRBV5-4; D may be TRBD1 (5 bases). This CDR3 contains 15 residues. In germline, CDR1 is SGHNT, CDR2 YYREEE (reference sequence). V gave up 3 bases and J gave up 0 bases, with 7 bases separating them. The CDR3 spells CASSSTVSGANVLTF. The CDR3 DNA reads TGTGCCAGCAGCTCGACAGTCTCTGGGGCCAACGTCCTGACTTTC. The variable domain in full, with the rest retrieved from reference TRBV5-4 and TRBJ2-6, is ETGVTQSPTHLIKTRGQQVTLRCSSQSGHNTVSWYQQALGQGPQFIFQYYREEENGRGNFPPRFSGLQFPNYSSELNVNALELDDSALYLCASSSTVSGANVLTFGAGSRLTVL.

The chain employs TRBV6-5 and TRBJ2-5, with no clear D. Germline V gives CDR1 MNHEY, CDR2 SVGAGI. CDR3 size: 14 residues. V shed 0 bases and J shed 7 bases, with 12 bases lying between them. CDR3 in DNA: TGTGCCAGCAGTTACTCGGCTAGTCCGGGGACCCAGTACTTC. Translating it yields CASSYSASPGTQYF.

The chain uses TRBV5-8 and TRBJ2-4; 13 bases align to TRBD2. Unmatched junction bases numbered 13, after V lost 3 bases and J lost 7 bases. The V gene's germline CDR1 is SGHTS and CDR2 YDEGEE. The CDR3 runs 18 residues. In DNA, the CDR3 is TGTGCCAGCAGCTCCAAAACTAGCGGGGGGGCCAACTGGAACATTCAGTACTTC. It is translated as CASSSKTSGGANWNIQYF.

The CDR3 bases are TGTGCCAGCAGGCAGGGAGGAGGTAAAGAGACCCAGTACTTC. This codes for CASRQGGGKETQYF. The chain employs TRBV27 and TRBJ2-5; tentatively, D is TRBD2 (6 bases). This CDR3 contains 14 residues. V was trimmed by 6 bases and J by 3 bases, leaving 14 bases between them. Germline V gene sequence: CDR1 MNHEY, CDR2 SMNVEV (reference sequence).

The rearrangement joins TRBV5-6 to TRBJ2-1; D is possibly TRBD2 (6 bases). V was shortened by 4 bases and J by 0 bases, with 11 bases between the two germline ends. The CDR3 has 15 amino acids. CDR1 and CDR2 from the germline V gene are SGHDT and YYEEEE. CDR3 DNA sequence: TGTGCCAGCAGCCCCCACGGGGGCTCCTACAATGAGCAGTTCTTC. Translation: CASSPHGGSYNEQFF. Drawing the rest from reference TRBV5-6 and TRBJ2-1, the complete variable domain is DAGVTQSPTHLIKTRGQQVTLRCSPKSGHDTVSWYQQALGQGPQFIFQYYEEEERQRGNFPDRFSGHQFPNYSSELNVNALLLGDSALYLCASSPHGGSYNEQFFGPGTRLTVL.

The V gene is TRBV4-2, the J gene TRBJ1-5; 10 nucleotides line up with TRBD1. Germline trimming cut 2 bases from V and 4 bases from J; bases unmatched to any gene: 2. This CDR3 has 15 amino acids. Germline V lookup: CDR1 LGHNA, CDR2 YNFKEQ. Written as DNA, the CDR3 is TGTGCCAGCAGCCAAATGGACAGGGGGAATCAGCCCCAGCATTTT. This encodes CASSQMDRGNQPQHF.

The gene calls are TRBV18 and TRBJ2-1, with 9 bases lining up with TRBD2. This CDR3 is built from 15 residues. V gave up 3 bases and J gave up 4 bases; unmatched junction bases: 4. Germline CDR1 KGHSH, CDR2 LQKENI. The CDR3 DNA is TGTGCCAGCTCACCTAGCGGGGGCTCATACAATGAGCAGTTCTTC. The encoded protein is CASSPSGGSYNEQFF.

This clone was observed a single time. The CDR3 DNA is TGTGCCAGCAGCTTAGGAGGGGGATCGAACACCGGGGAGCTGTTTTTT. Encoded protein: CASSLGGGSNTGELFF. V usage is TRBV11-3 and J usage is TRBJ2-2; D might be TRBD1 (6 bases). This CDR3 spans 16 amino acids. The V end was cut by 1 base, the J end by 0 bases, with 9 bases between. CDR1 is SGHNT and CDR2 is YENEEA in the germline V gene. The complete variable domain, with remaining parts taken from reference TRBV11-3 and TRBJ2-2, reads EAGVVQSPRYKIIEKKQPVAFWCNPISGHNTLYWYLQNLGQGPELLIRYENEEAVDDSQLPKDRFSAERLKGVDSTLKIQPAELGDSAVYLCASSLGGGSNTGELFFGEGSRLTVL.

The V call is TRBV7-2, the J call TRBJ1-6; TRBD1 matches 7 bases. The CDR3 covers 14 residues. V was pared by 4 bases and J by 10 bases, with 7 bases of the junction left unmatched. CDR1 is SGHTA and CDR2 is FQGNSA in the germline V gene. The CDR3 reads CASSSRTGYSPLHF. CDR3 DNA: TGTGCCAGCAGCTCAAGGACAGGCTACTCACCCCTCCACTTT.